The TCR beta chain described here comes from a study of T cell responses to AZD1222 COVID-19 vaccine (dated by TCRdb to the early 2020s). The study in broad terms: A total of 233 trial participants underwent TCR sequencing, of whom about 200 had received two doses of AZD1222 and 26 had received two doses of the MenACWY control vaccine. Trial participants were enrolled into age subgroups of 18-55, 56-69 and 70-plus years, which contained approximately 150, 28 and 58 TCR-sequenced participants, respectively.

Broader findings and caveats from the paper: The vaccine-associated CD4 TCRs covered the entire spike protein, and the dominant responses fell in regions 160-218 and 743-854. Participants were mostly white British, with more females than males. The authors suggested clonal diversity may have been underestimated. Because no day 14 peak-response samples were available, the repertoires could be characterized only after the peak T cell response. Nearly half of unique spike-specific TCRs reportedly recognized epitopes outside regions mutated in the B.1.351 and B.1.1.7 variants. The 56-69-year group was small, and its depth increase did not reach significance, likely because of low power. Conclusions about previously exposed vaccinees are limited because only five to seven AZD1222 recipients were SARS-CoV-2 seropositive at baseline. A significant rise in spike-specific TCR breadth and depth was observed after two AZD1222 doses relative to day 0 and relative to MenACWY recipients.

As for this clone: Its antigen is currently not known. No much larger clone exists at a distance of one base, and base qualities are not known.

The CDR3 regions of human TCRbeta chains were analyzed by immunosequencing. The source study handled its data this way. Repertoire TCRs were matched against a reference library of SARS-CoV-2-specific TCRs generated with the MIRA antigen-specificity platform. Breadth meant the fraction of unique TCRs that were SARS-CoV-2-associated, whereas depth meant the fraction of total T cells that were SARS-CoV-2-associated. Using the MIRA data, every spike-specific TCR was mapped to the spike region that the TCR reacted to and assigned to either a CD4 or a CD8 class. Log10-transformed breadth and depth values were compared by one-way ANOVA with Sidak's multiple comparisons tests. TCRdb re-hosts the immuneACCESS table, in-frame sequences only. Its copies lack some clones; in the studies checked, an unresolved V gene accounts for under half of them, and the cause for the rest is not known. From that table come the V and J calls and clone size; the DNA was used to work out D and trimming. In all, the sample holds more than 120,000 clones, and roughly nine tenths of those were seen once. Roughly 10% of the sample comes from the top ten.

As encoded in the germline V gene, CDR1 is SGHDT while CDR2 is YYEEEE. V is trimmed back by 0 bases and J by 10 bases, and the junction contains 3 bases that no gene match accounts for. The CDR3 runs 12 amino acids, cysteine and phenylalanine included. This entry keeps only the CDR3 DNA: 36 bases, framed from base 1. The sample's time point, from its label and the paper: about 28 days (+/-7) after the second vaccine dose. Because spike-specific TCR depth and breadth did not differ between the two schedules, AZD1222 recipients who got a second dose at roughly 4 weeks were pooled with those who got a second dose at roughly 12 weeks. Vaccinee samples came from UK trials COV001 and COV002, including a single-blind randomized controlled phase 2/3 trial of AZD1222 (ChAdOx1 nCoV-19) in healthy adults. Trial participant PBMC samples were collected at day 0 and day 28 after the second dose for TCRbeta chain sequencing.

Here the sequenced sample was peripheral blood, taken 28 days after the second AZD1222 dose. The sequence was collected from an adult who received the AZD1222 COVID-19 vaccine. Recombination linked TRBV5-6 to TRBJ1-2; 7 bases in the middle match TRBD1. The CDR3 reads CASSLGGGDYTF. The DNA is as follows: TGTGCCAGCAGCTTGGGAGGGGGCGACTACACCTTC.